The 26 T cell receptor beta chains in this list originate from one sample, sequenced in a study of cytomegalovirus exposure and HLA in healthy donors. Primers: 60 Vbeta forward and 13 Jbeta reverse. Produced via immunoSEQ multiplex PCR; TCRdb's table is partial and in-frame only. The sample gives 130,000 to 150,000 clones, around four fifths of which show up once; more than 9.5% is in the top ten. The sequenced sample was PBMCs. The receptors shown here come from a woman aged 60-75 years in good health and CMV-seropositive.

As DNA, the CDR3 is TGTGCCAGCTCACCGGGACTAGCAGGACAAGAGACCCAGTACTTC. As protein: CASSPGLAGQETQYF. This rearrangement joins TRBV18 to TRBJ2-5; 9 nucleotides agree with TRBD2. The CDR3 totals 15 residues. With V trimmed by 3 bases and J by 2 bases, 4 bases remained unmatched. Per the germline V gene, CDR1 is KGHSH and CDR2 is LQKENI.

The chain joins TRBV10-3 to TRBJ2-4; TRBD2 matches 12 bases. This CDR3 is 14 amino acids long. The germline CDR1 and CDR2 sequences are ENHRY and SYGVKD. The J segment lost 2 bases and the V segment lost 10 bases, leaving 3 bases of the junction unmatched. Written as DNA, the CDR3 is TGTGCCACACTAGCGGGAGGTACCAAAAACATTCAGTACTTC. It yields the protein CATLAGGTKNIQYF.

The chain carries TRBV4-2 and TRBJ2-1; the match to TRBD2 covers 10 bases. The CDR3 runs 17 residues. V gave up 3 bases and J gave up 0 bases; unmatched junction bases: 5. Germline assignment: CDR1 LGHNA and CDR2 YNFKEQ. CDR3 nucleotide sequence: TGTGCCAGCAGCCAGACTAGCGGGTACAGCTCCTACAATGAGCAGTTCTTC. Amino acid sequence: CASSQTSGYSSYNEQFF.

The CDR3 nucleotides are TGTGCCAGCAGCCCGGACAGGGGGCGGCCCGGGGAGCTGTTTTTT. Protein sequence: CASSPDRGRPGELFF. The chain carries TRBV5-8 and TRBJ2-2, with 11 nucleotides matching TRBD1. V dropped 4 bases and J dropped 6; count of bases not matched to a gene: 5. The CDR3 spans 15 residues. CDR1 SGHTS and CDR2 YDEGEE come from the germline V gene.

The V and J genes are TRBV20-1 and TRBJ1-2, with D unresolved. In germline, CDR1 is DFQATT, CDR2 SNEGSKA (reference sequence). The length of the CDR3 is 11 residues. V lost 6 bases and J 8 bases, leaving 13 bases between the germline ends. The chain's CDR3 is CSALKERGYTF. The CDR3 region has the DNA TGCAGTGCCCTAAAAGAGAGGGGCTACACCTTC.

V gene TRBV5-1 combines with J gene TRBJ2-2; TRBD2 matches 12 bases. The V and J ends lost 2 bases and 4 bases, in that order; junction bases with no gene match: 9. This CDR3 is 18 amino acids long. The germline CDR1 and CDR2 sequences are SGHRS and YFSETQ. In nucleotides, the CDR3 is TGCGCCAGCAGCTTCGGACTAGCGGGGTCGGAGAGCACCGGGGAGCTGTTTTTT. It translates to CASSFGLAGSESTGELFF.

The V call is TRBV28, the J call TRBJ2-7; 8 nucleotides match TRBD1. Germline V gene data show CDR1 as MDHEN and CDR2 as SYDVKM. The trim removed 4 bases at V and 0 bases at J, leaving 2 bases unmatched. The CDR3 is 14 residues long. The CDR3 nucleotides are TGTGCCAGCAGTTCCGGGACAGGCTCCTACGAGCAGTACTTC. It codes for CASSSGTGSYEQYF.

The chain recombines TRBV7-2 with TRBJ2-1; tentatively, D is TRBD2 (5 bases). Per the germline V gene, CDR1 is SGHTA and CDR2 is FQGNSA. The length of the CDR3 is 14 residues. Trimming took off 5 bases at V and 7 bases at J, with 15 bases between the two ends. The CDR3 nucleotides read TGTGCCAGCAGCCCCCGGAGGCACGGTAATGAGCAGTTCTTC. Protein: CASSPRRHGNEQFF.

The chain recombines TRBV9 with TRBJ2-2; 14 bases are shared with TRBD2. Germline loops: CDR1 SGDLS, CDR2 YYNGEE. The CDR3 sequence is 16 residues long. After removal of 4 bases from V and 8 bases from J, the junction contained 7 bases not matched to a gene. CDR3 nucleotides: TGTGCCAGCAGCACTACCGGGACTAGCGGGAGTGGGGAGCTGTTTTTT. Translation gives CASSTTGTSGSGELFF.

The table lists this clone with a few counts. The CDR3 DNA reads as TGTGCCAGCAGCTTCCCACACCGCGCGGGACTCCAAGAGACCCAGTACTTC. Protein: CASSFPHRAGLQETQYF. The chain combines TRBV5-4 with TRBJ2-5, with a weak D call TRBD2 (6 bases). This CDR3 is 17 amino acids long. The germline V and J ends were trimmed by 2 bases and 1 base, with 18 bases remaining between them. CDR1 SGHNT and CDR2 YYREEE come from the germline V gene (reference sequence).

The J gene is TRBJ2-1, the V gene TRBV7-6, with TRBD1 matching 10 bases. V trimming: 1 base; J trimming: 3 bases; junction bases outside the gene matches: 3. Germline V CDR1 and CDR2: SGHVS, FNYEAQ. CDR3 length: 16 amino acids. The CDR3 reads CASSLGQGAVYNEQFF. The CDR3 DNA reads TGTGCCAGCAGCTTAGGACAGGGGGCGGTCTACAATGAGCAGTTCTTC. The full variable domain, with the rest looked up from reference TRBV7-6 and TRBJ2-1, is GAGVSQSPRYKVTKRGQDVALRCDPISGHVSLYWYRQALGQGPEFLTYFNYEAQQDKSGLPNDRFSAERPEGSISTLTIQRTEQRDSAMYRCASSLGQGAVYNEQFFGPGTRLTVL.

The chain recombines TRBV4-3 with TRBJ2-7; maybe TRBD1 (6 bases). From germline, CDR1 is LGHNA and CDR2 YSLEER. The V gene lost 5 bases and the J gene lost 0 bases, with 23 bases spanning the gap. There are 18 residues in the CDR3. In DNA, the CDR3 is TGCGCCAGCAGCAGGAACCCGACCGGGGCAGGGGACTCCTACGAGCAGTACTTC. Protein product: CASSRNPTGAGDSYEQYF.

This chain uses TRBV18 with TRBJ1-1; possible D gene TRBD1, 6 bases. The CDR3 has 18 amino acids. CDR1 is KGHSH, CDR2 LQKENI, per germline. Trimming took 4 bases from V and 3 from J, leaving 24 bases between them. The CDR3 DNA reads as TGTGCCAGCTCACGTTCTACAGGGCCCCCAAGTAAGGACACTGAAGCTTTCTTT. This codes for CASSRSTGPPSKDTEAFF.

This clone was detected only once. In DNA, the CDR3 is TGTGCCAGCTCACCAGGGGTAGCGGGCGAGCAGTACTTC. It is translated as CASSPGVAGEQYF. This chain joins TRBV18 and TRBJ2-7; 7 bases match TRBD2. J gave up 6 bases and V 2 bases, and 4 bases lay outside the gene matches. The CDR3 is made up of 13 amino acids. Looked up from germline, CDR1 is KGHSH and CDR2 is LQKENI.

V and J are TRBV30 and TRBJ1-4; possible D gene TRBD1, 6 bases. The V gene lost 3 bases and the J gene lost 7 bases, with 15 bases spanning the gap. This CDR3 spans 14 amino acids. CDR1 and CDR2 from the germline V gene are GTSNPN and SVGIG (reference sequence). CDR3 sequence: CAWSRGGGGEKLFF. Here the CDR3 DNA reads TGTGCCTGGAGCCGTGGAGGGGGGGGTGAAAAACTGTTTTTT.

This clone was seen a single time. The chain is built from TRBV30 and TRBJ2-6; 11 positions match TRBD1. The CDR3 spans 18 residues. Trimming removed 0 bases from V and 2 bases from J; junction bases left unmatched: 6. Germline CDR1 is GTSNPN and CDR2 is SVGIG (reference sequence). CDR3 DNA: TGTGCCTGGAGTGTACGACGGACAGGGGGCGCTGGGGCCAACGTCCTGACTTTC. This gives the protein CAWSVRRTGGAGANVLTF.

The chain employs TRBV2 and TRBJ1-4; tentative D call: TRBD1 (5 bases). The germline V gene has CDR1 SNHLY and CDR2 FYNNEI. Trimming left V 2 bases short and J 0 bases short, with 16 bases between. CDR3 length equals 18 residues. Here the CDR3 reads CASSETREATATNEKLFF. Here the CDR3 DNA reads TGTGCCAGCAGTGAAACCAGGGAGGCAACCGCAACTAATGAAAAACTGTTTTTT. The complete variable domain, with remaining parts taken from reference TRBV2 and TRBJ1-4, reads EPEVTQTPSHQVTQMGQEVILRCVPISNHLYFYWYRQILGQKVEFLVSFYNNEISEKSEIFDDQFSVERPDGSNFTLKIRSTKLEDSAMYFCASSETREATATNEKLFFGSGTQLSVL.

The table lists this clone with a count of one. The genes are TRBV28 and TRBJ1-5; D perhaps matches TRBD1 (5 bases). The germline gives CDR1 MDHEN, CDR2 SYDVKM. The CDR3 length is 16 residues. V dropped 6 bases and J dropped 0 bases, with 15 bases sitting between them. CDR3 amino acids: CASRHYQGYSNQPQHF. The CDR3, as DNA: TGTGCCAGCAGACATTATCAGGGCTATAGCAATCAGCCCCAGCATTTT.

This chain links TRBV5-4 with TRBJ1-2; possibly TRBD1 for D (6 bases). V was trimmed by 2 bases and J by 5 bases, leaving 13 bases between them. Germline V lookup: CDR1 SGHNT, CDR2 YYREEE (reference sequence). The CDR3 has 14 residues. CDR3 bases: TGTGCCAGCAGCTTCTCGGCAGGGGTATATGGCTACACCTTC. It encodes CASSFSAGVYGYTF.

The CDR3 loop is CSVGGAGQGETQYF. CDR3 coding DNA: TGCAGCGTTGGAGGGGCGGGGCAGGGAGAGACCCAGTACTTC. The rearrangement joins TRBV29-1 to TRBJ2-5, with D possibly TRBD2 on 6 matching bases. Trimming took off 4 bases at V and 4 bases at J, with 16 bases between the two ends. The CDR3 has 14 residues. The V gene's germline CDR1 is SQVTM and CDR2 ANQGSEA.

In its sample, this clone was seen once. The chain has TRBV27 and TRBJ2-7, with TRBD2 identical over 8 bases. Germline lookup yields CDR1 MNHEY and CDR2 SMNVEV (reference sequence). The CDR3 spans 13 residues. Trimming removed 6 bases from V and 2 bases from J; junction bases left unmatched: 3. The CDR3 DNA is TGTGCCAGCAGCGCTAGCGGGCCCTACGAGCAGTACTTC. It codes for CASSASGPYEQYF.

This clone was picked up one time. CDR3 residues: CASSRGGAGRNIQYF. The CDR3 DNA is TGTGCCAGCAGCCGTGGGGGGGCCGGGAGAAACATTCAGTACTTC. The chain is built from TRBV13 and TRBJ2-4; D is possibly TRBD2 (7 bases). Trimming removed 5 bases from V and 6 bases from J, with 17 bases in between. The germline V gene has CDR1 PRHDT and CDR2 FYEKMQ (reference sequence). The CDR3 is made up of 15 amino acids.

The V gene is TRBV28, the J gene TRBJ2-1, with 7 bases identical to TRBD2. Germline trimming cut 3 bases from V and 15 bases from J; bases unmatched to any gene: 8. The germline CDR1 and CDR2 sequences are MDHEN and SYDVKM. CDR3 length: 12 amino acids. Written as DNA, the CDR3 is TGTGCCAGCAGTTTGGGATCGGGGGGAGGGTTCTTC. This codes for CASSLGSGGGFF.

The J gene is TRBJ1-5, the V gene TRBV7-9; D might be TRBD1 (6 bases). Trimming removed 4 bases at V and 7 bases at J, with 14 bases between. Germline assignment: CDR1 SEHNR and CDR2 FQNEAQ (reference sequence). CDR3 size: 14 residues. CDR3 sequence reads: CASSWGGPEQPQHF. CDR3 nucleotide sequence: TGTGCCAGCAGCTGGGGGGGGCCGGAACAGCCCCAGCATTTT.

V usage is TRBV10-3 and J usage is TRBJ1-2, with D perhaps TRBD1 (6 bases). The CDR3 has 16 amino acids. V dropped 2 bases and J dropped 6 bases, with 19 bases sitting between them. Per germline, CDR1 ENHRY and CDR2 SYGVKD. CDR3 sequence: CAISEPRTVGGDGYTF. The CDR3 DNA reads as TGTGCCATCAGTGAGCCTCGGACAGTGGGTGGCGATGGCTACACCTTC.

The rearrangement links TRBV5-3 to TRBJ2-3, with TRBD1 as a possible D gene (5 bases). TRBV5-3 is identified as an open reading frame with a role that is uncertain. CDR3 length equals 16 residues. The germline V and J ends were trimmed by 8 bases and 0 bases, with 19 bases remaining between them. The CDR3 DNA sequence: TGTGCCAGTCCTAAGACAGACAACTATAGCACAGATACGCAGTATTTT. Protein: CASPKTDNYSTDTQYF.